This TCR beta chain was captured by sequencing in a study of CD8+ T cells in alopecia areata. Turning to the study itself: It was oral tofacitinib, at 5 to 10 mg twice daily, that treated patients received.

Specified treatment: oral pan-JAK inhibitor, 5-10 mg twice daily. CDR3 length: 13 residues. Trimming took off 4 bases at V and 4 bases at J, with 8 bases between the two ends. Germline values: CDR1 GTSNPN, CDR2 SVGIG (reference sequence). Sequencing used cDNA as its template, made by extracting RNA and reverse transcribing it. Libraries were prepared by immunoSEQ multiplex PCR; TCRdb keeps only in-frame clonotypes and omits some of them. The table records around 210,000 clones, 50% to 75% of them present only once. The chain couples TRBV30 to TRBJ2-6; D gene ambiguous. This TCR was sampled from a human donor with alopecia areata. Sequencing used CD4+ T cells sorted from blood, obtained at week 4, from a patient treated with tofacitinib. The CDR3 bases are TGTGCCTGGACTATGGGAGGGGCCAACGTCCTGACTTTC. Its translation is CAWTMGGANVLTF. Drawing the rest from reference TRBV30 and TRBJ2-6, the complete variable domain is SQTIHQWPATLVQPVGSPLSLECTVEGTSNPNLYWYRQAAGRGLQLLFYSVGIGQISSEVPQNLSASRPQDRQFILSSKKLLLSDSGFYLCAWTMGGANVLTFGAGSRLTVL.